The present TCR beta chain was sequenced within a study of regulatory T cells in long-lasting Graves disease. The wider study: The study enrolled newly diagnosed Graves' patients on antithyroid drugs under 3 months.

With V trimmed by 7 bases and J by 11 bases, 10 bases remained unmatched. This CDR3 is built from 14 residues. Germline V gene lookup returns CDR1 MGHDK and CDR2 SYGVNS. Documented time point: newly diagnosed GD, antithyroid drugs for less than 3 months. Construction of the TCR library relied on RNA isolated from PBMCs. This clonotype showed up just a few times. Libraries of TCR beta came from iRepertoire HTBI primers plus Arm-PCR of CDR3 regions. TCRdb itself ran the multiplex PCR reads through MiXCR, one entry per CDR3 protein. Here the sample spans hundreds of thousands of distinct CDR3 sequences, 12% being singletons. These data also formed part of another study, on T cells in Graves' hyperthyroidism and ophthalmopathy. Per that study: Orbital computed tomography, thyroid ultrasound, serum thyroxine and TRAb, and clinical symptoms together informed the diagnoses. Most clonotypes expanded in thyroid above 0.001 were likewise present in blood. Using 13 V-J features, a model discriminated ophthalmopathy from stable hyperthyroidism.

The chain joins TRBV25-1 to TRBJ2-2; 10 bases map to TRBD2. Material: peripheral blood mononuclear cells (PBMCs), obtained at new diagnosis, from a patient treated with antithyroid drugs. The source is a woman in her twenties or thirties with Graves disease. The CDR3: CASTQAGGPTELFF. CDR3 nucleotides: TGTGCCAGCACGCAAGCGGGAGGGCCGACTGAGCTGTTTTTT. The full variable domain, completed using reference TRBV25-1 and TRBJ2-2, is EADIYQTPRYLVIGTGKKITLECSQTMGHDKMYWYQQDPGMELHLIHYSYGVNSTEKGDLSSESTVSRIRTEHFPLTLESARPSHTSQYLCASTQAGGPTELFFGEGSRLTVL.